These T cell receptor beta chains were read from a single sample in a study of cytomegalovirus exposure and HLA in healthy donors. TCRdb's copy holds only in-frame clones and misses some; the assay was immunoSEQ multiplex PCR. The sample contains roughly 190,000 clones, over 65% of which appear only once. The material sequenced was PBMCs. The receptors were sampled from a man in his forties in good health and CMV-seropositive. CDR3s include the opening cysteine and the closing phenylalanine or tryptophan. The D gene is left open where the match is weak. Only some rows state a clone size, as once, few, many or a class for expanded clones.

>TRBJ2-1|NA|TRBV21-1|once
TGTGCCAGCACCAGCAGCGGGGGGGCCAGGGAGAATGAGCAGTTCTTC
CASTSSGGARENEQFF
>TRBJ1-1|NA|TRBV11-2|NA
TGTGCCAGCAGCTTAGAAGCGCGCGGAACTGAAGCTTTCTTT
CASSLEARGTEAFF
>TRBJ2-1|TRBD2|TRBV6-6|NA
TGTGCCAGCGGAAGGGGCGGGAGCTTGAATGAGCAGTTCTTC
CASGRGGSLNEQFF
>TRBJ1-2|NA|TRBV25-1|NA
TGTGCCAGCAGTGAGGCCGGGTTAGGCTCCGGGGGCTACACCTTC
CASSEAGLGSGGYTF
>TRBJ2-7|TRBD2|TRBV7-2|NA
TGTGCCAGCAGCTTAGGACTAGCGGGAGACGAGCAGTACTTC
CASSLGLAGDEQYF
>TRBJ2-6|NA|TRBV5-4|NA
TGTGCCAGCAGCCTACAGGGCTCTGGGGCCAACGTCCTGACTTTC
CASSLQGSGANVLTF
>TRBJ2-2|NA|TRBV7-9|NA
TGTGCCAGCAGCTCTCGGGACACCGGGGAGCTGTTTTTT
CASSSRDTGELFF
>TRBJ2-1|TRBD1|TRBV6-1|once
TGTGCCAGCCTAACCGGGACAGGGGCCCTTTTTGAGCAGTTCTTC
CASLTGTGALFEQFF
>TRBJ2-1|NA|TRBV19|NA
TGTGCCAGTAGCCCTTCTAGCTTTGAGCAGTTCTTC
CASSPSSFEQFF
>TRBJ1-2|TRBD1|TRBV5-1|NA
TGCGCCAGCAGCGCCACAGGGGAGGTCAACTATGGCTACACCTTC
CASSATGEVNYGYTF
>TRBJ2-3|NA|TRBV6-1|NA
TGTGCCAGCAGTGAAAATCACGCGGAGAGCACAGATACGCAGTATTTT
CASSENHAESTDTQYF
>TRBJ1-2|NA|TRBV18|NA
TGTGCCAGCTCACCCCAGACAGGCGATAACTATGGCTACACCTTC
CASSPQTGDNYGYTF
>TRBJ2-3|TRBD2|TRBV11-2|NA
TGTGCCAGCAGCTCAATAGCGGGGGGGCTAGATACGCAGTATTTT
CASSSIAGGLDTQYF
>TRBJ1-1|NA|TRBV7-3|once
TGTGCCAGCAGCTTAGTCCAAATGAACACTGAAGCTTTCTTT
CASSLVQMNTEAFF
>TRBJ2-7|TRBD1|TRBV2|NA
TGTGCCAGCACTCCGGACAGGGCATTGCACGAGCAGTACTTC
CASTPDRALHEQYF
>TRBJ2-3|NA|TRBV28|NA
TGTGCCAGCAGTTTGCACCGACAAGCGGCAGATACGCAGTATTTT
CASSLHRQAADTQYF
>TRBJ2-7|TRBD2|TRBV11-2|NA
TGTGCCAGCAGCTTAGAACTAGCGGTCTCCTACGAGCAGTACTTC
CASSLELAVSYEQYF
>TRBJ2-7|NA|TRBV11-2|NA
TGTGCCAGCATCTTGACAGGAGCCTACGAGCAGTACTTC
CASILTGAYEQYF
>TRBJ2-7|NA|TRBV7-8|NA
TGTGCCAGCAGCCAGGGGCCCTACGAGCAGTACTTC
CASSQGPYEQYF
>TRBJ2-1|NA|TRBV6-5|NA
TGTGCCAGCAGTTTGACAGGCCCCAGGGGTGAGCAGTTCTTC
CASSLTGPRGEQFF
>TRBJ2-2|TRBD1|TRBV19|NA
TGTGCCAGTAGCAGCTGGACCGGGACAGGGCTAACCTCGAACACCGGGGAGCTGTTTTTT
CASSSWTGTGLTSNTGELFF
>TRBJ1-1|TRBD1|TRBV5-5|NA
TGTGCCAGCAGCCCAGGGGACAGGGGAGGCACTGAAGCTTTCTTT
CASSPGDRGGTEAFF
>TRBJ2-7|TRBD2|TRBV2|NA
TGTGCCAGCAGTGAGCCTAGCGGGGCCACCTACGAGCAGTACTTC
CASSEPSGATYEQYF
>TRBJ1-4|NA|TRBV4-1|NA
TGCGCCAGCAGCAAAGATCGGCAGGGCAGACATGAAAAACTGTTTTTT
CASSKDRQGRHEKLFF
>TRBJ2-2|TRBD2|TRBV6-4|NA
TGTGCCAGCAGTGACTCGACTAGCGGGAGTTCGGGGAACACCGGGGAGCTGTTTTTT
CASSDSTSGSSGNTGELFF
>TRBJ2-1|TRBD2|TRBV5-1|NA
TGCGCCAGCAGCTTCCTAGCGGGGACCAATGAGCAGTTCTTC
CASSFLAGTNEQFF
>TRBJ2-3|NA|TRBV9|NA
TGTGCCAGCGGGGGAGGCGGGGGCTTCACAGATACGCAGTATTTT
CASGGGGGFTDTQYF
>TRBJ1-4|NA|TRBV4-3|once
TGCGCCAGCAGCCAAGAGCTGACACCAACTAATGAAAAACTGTTTTTT
CASSQELTPTNEKLFF
>TRBJ2-4|TRBD2|TRBV19|NA
TGTGCCAGTAGCCCCCCGGTAGCTAGCGGGGAGATCCTAGCCAAAAACATTCAGTACTTC
CASSPPVASGEILAKNIQYF
>TRBJ2-7|NA|TRBV7-8|NA
TGTGCCAGCAGCTTAGCGATGGGAGGTGGAGGGGCCTACGAGCAGTACTTC
CASSLAMGGGGAYEQYF
>TRBJ2-7|NA|TRBV5-1|NA
TGCGCCAGCAGCTTGGTAGGGGGGGCGAACGAGCAGTACTTC
CASSLVGGANEQYF
>TRBJ2-3|TRBD2|TRBV7-2|NA
TGTGCCAGCAGCTCACTAGCGGGGTCTCGCACAGATACGCAGTATTTT
CASSSLAGSRTDTQYF
>TRBJ2-4|TRBD1|TRBV5-1|NA
TGCGCCAGCAGGCTATCGCCGGGACAGGGAGCCAAAAACATTCAGTACTTC
CASRLSPGQGAKNIQYF
>TRBJ2-5|NA|TRBV19|NA
TGTGCCAGTAGTTCAAACCAAGAGACCCAGTACTTC
CASSSNQETQYF
>TRBJ2-5|TRBD1|TRBV12-5|NA
TGTGCTAGTGGTTTGGGACAGGGGAGTTGGGAGACCCAGTACTTC
CASGLGQGSWETQYF
>TRBJ2-7|NA|TRBV27|NA
TGTGCCATCTTTGAGGCCTACGAGCAGTACTTC
CAIFEAYEQYF
>TRBJ2-7|TRBD2|TRBV7-8|NA
TGTGCCAGCAGCTTAGCCCTAGGACTAGCGGGAGGGGGGACCTACGAGCAGTACTTC
CASSLALGLAGGGTYEQYF
>TRBJ2-7|TRBD2|TRBV7-8|NA
TGTGCCAGCAGCCTACTAGCGTCCGTGGGATACGAGCAGTACTTC
CASSLLASVGYEQYF
>TRBJ1-2|TRBD1|TRBV18|NA
TGTGCCAGCTCACCACCGTTTATTATTGGACAGGGGGCCTCTGGCTACACCTTC
CASSPPFIIGQGASGYTF
>TRBJ1-2|NA|TRBV28|NA
TGTGCCAGCAGCACTCCGGGGGGCGGCTATGGCTACACCTTC
CASSTPGGGYGYTF
>TRBJ2-1|TRBD1|TRBV19|once
TGTGCCAGTAGTACCCTGACAGGGACCTCCTACAATGAGCAGTTCTTC
CASSTLTGTSYNEQFF
>TRBJ2-7|NA|TRBV5-6|few
TGTGCCAGCAGCGGCGGAGGAGGGCGACTCTCCTACGAGCAGTACTTC
CASSGGGGRLSYEQYF
>TRBJ2-1|TRBD2|TRBV10-3|NA
TGTGCCATCAGGGTAGCGGGGTACAATGAGCAGTTCTTC
CAIRVAGYNEQFF
>TRBJ2-7|NA|TRBV30|few
TGTGCCTGGAGTCATGACGGCGCGACAGAGCAGTACTTC
CAWSHDGATEQYF
>TRBJ2-7|TRBD1|TRBV6-5|few
TGTGCCAGCAGTAGGGGGACAGGGGGCACCTACGAGCAGTACTTC
CASSRGTGGTYEQYF
>TRBJ2-1|NA|TRBV9|many
TGTGCCAGCAGCGTAGGGGCAGGAGGCGTCAATGAGCAGTTCTTC
CASSVGAGGVNEQFF
>TRBJ2-7|TRBD1|TRBV4-3|once
TGCGCCAGCAGCCAGGACAGGGGTACCTACGAGCAGTACTTC
CASSQDRGTYEQYF
>TRBJ2-2|TRBD2|TRBV7-9|NA
TGTGCCAGCAGCTTACGCGGGAGAGGGAACACCGGGGAGCTGTTTTTT
CASSLRGRGNTGELFF
>TRBJ2-3|TRBD1|TRBV5-1|NA
TGCGCCAGCAGCTTGAGGAAGCACCGGGACAGGGGTAGCGGTGATACGCAGTATTTT
CASSLRKHRDRGSGDTQYF
>TRBJ2-7|TRBD2|TRBV2|NA
TGTGCCAGCAGTGATGGCGGGGGTTACTCCTACGAGCAGTACTTC
CASSDGGGYSYEQYF
>TRBJ2-7|TRBD1|TRBV27|once
TGTGCCAGCAGTAAGCGCGACAGGGGGCCTTTAGGCGAGCAGTACTTC
CASSKRDRGPLGEQYF
>TRBJ2-1|NA|TRBV5-1|NA
TGCGCCAGCAGCCGGGACACCCACAATGAGCAGTTCTTC
CASSRDTHNEQFF
>TRBJ2-3|TRBD2|TRBV4-2|NA
TGTGCCAGCAGCCAAGATCTTACCACTAGCGGGTTAGATACGCAGTATTTT
CASSQDLTTSGLDTQYF
>TRBJ1-2|TRBD1|TRBV19|NA
TGTGCCAGCACCCGGGACAGGGAGAGCTATGGCTACACCTTC
CASTRDRESYGYTF
>TRBJ1-1|NA|TRBV29-1|NA
TGCAGCGCCCTCCCTACGAGGGCGAACACTGAAGCTTTCTTT
CSALPTRANTEAFF
>TRBJ2-5|TRBD2|TRBV15|NA
TGTGCCACCAGCAGAGATCTGAGCGGGGGCTGGGGAGAGACCCAGTACTTC
CATSRDLSGGWGETQYF
>TRBJ1-2|TRBD1|TRBV19|few
TGTGCCAGTAGCGCCGCGACAGGGGCCTCTAACTATGGCTACACCTTC
CASSAATGASNYGYTF